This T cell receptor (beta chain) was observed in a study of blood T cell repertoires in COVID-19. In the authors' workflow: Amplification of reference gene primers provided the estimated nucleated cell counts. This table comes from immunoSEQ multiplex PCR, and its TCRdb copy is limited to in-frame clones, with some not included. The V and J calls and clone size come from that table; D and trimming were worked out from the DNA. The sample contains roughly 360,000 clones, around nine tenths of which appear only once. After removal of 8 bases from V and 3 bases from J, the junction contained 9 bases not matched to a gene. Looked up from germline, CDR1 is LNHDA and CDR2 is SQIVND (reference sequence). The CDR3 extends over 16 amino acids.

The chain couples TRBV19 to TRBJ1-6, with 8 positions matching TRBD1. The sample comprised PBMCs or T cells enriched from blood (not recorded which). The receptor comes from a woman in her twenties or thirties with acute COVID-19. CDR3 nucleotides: TGTGCCAGTTCAGCTTCCGGGACAGGCTATAATTCACCCCTCCACTTT. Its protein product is CASSASGTGYNSPLHF.